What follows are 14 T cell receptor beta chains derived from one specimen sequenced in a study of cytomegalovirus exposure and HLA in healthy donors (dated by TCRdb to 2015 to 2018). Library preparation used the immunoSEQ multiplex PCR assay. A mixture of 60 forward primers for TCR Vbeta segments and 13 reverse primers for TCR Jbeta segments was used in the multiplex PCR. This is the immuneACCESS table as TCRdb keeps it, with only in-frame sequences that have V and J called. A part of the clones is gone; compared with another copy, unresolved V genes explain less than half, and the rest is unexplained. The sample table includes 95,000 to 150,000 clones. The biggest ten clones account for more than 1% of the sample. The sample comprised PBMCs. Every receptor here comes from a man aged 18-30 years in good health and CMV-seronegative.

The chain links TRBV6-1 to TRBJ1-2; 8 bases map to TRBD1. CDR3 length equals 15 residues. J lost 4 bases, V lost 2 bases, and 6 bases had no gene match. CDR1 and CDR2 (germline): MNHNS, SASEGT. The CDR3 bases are TGTGCCAGCAGTGAACCGGCAGGGGGCAGCTATGGCTACACCTTC. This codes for CASSEPAGGSYGYTF.

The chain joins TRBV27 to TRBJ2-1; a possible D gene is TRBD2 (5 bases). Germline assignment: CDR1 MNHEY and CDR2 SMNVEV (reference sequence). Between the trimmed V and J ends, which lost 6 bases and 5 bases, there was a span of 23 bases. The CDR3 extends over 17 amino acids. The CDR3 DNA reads TGTGCCAGCAGCCTAAGCGGACCTCGTTGGGCTAACAATGAGCAGTTCTTC. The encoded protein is CASSLSGPRWANNEQFF.

The CDR3 protein is CASSSWTGPQETQYF. CDR3 bases: TGTGCCAGTAGTTCTTGGACAGGACCCCAAGAGACCCAGTACTTC. The rearrangement joins TRBV19 to TRBJ2-5; 7 bases agree with TRBD1. V trimming: 5 bases; J trimming: 1 base; junction bases outside the gene matches: 7. The CDR3 is made up of 15 amino acids. The germline V gene has CDR1 LNHDA and CDR2 SQIVND (reference sequence).

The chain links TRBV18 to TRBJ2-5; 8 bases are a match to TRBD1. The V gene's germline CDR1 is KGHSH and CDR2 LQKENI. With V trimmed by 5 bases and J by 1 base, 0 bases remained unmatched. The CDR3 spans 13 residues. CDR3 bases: TGTGCCAGCTCAGGGACAGGCCAAGAGACCCAGTACTTC. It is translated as CASSGTGQETQYF.

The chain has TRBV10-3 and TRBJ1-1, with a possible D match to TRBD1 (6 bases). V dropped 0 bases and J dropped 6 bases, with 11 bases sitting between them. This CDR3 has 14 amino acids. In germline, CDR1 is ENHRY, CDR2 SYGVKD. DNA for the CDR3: TGTGCCATCAGTGAGTCGGGGACATTTGCTGAAGCTTTCTTT. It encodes CAISESGTFAEAFF.

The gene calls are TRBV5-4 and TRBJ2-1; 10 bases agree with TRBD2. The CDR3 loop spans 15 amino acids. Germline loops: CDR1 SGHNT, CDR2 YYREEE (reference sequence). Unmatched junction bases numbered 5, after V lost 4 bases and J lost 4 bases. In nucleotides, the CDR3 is TGTGCCAGCAGCCGGACTAGCGGCTCGTACAATGAGCAGTTCTTC. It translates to CASSRTSGSYNEQFF.

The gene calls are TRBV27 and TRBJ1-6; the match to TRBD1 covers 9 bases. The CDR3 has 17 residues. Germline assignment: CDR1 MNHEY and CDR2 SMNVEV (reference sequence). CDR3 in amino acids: CATNQVSGTGINSPLHF. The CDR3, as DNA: TGTGCAACTAACCAGGTATCCGGGACAGGGATTAATTCACCCCTCCACTTT.

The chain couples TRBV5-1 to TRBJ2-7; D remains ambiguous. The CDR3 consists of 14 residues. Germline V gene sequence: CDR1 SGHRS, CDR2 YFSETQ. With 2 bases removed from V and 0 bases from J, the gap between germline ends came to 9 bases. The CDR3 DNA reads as TGCGCCAGCAGCTTTAGAACAGACTCCTACGAGCAGTACTTC. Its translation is CASSFRTDSYEQYF.

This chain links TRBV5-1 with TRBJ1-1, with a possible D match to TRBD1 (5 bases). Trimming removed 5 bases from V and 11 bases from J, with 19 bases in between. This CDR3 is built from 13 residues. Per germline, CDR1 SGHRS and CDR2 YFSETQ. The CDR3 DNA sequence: TGCGCCAGCAGTTCAGCGGGGGAGCGGGGGGCTTTCTTT. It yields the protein CASSSAGERGAFF.

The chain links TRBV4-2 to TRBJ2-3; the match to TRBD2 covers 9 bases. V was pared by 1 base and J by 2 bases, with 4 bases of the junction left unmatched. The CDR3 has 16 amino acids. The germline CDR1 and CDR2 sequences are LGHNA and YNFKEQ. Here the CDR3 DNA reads TGTGCCAGCAGCCAAGGACGACTAGCGGCCACAGATACGCAGTATTTT. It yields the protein CASSQGRLAATDTQYF.

The CDR3 DNA is TGTGCCAGCAGCGCCCGTCAGGGGGTTTCCTCTGGAAACACCATATATTTT. Protein sequence: CASSARQGVSSGNTIYF. This chain uses TRBV9 with TRBJ1-3; 7 bases fit TRBD1. The junction had 9 bases not matched to a gene; V was cut back by 3 bases and J by 0 bases. The CDR3 has 17 amino acids. Germline-derived CDR1 and CDR2 are SGDLS and YYNGEE.

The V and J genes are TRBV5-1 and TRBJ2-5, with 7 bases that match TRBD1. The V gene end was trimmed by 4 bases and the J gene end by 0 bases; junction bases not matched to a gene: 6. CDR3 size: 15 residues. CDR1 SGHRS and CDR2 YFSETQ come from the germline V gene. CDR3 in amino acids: CASSTGTAYQETQYF. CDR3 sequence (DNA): TGCGCCAGCAGCACGGGGACAGCGTACCAAGAGACCCAGTACTTC.

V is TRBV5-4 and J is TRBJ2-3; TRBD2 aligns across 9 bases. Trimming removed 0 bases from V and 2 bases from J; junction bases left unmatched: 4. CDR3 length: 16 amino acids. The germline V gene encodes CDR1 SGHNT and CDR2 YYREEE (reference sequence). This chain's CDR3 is CASSLVASGDTDTQYF. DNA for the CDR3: TGTGCCAGCAGCTTGGTGGCTAGCGGGGACACAGATACGCAGTATTTT.

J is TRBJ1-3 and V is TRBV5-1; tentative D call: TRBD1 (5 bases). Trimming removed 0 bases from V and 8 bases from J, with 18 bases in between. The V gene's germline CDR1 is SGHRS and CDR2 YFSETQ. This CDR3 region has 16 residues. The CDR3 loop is CASSLGSRVPVHTIYF. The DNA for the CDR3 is TGCGCCAGCAGCTTGGGGAGCAGGGTTCCGGTGCACACCATATATTTT.